This T cell receptor beta chain was captured by sequencing in a study of PD-1 blockade in classical Hodgkin lymphoma. Sequencing used immunoSEQ multiplex PCR; TCRdb keeps in-frame clones, though not all of them. The repertoire holds 90,000 or so clones, with roughly 78% as singletons. The germline V gene encodes CDR1 LNHDA and CDR2 SQIVND (reference sequence). The V end lost 4 bases, the J end lost 0 bases, and 10 bases lay between the germline ends. This CDR3 spans 16 amino acids. The time point is: cycle 4 day 1 (C4D1), after 5 to 7 weeks of nivolumab. Autologous stem cell transplantation was followed by relapse in every patient, and brentuximab vedotin exposure varied.

The chain uses TRBV19 and TRBJ2-6; D possibly corresponds to TRBD2 (5 bases). Sample: peripheral blood mononuclear cells (PBMCs), taken before the fourth cycle of nivolumab. The receptor's source is a human donor with classical Hodgkin lymphoma. The CDR3 nucleotides are TGTGCCAGTAGTAGATGGAGGCGCTCTGGGGCCAACGTCCTGACTTTC. Translating gives CASSRWRRSGANVLTF.